This passage covers 3 T cell receptor beta chains from one sample sequenced in a study of blood T cells in healthy people across ages. The second PCR ran about 6 to 12 cycles with a sample-barcoded 5' primer and J-beta primers. TCRdb analysed the 5' RACE reads with MiXCR anew, one entry per CDR3 protein. In the table there are hundreds of thousands of distinct CDR3 sequences, approximately 30% of which are singletons. Sequenced input: blood. These receptors all come from a woman aged 80 or over in good health.

As regards this clonotype: This sequence may be a read error, since a much larger clone differs from it by one base. The chain uses TRBV29-1 and TRBJ1-2; D is unresolved. Trimming removed 7 bases at V and 4 bases at J, with 13 bases between. Germline V gene sequence: CDR1 SQVTM, CDR2 ANQGSEA. This CDR3 comprises 12 residues. As DNA, the CDR3 is TGCAGCGGGGATTTGGGAAGCTATGGCTACACCTTC. Translating it yields CSGDLGSYGYTF.

The chain is built from TRBV28 and TRBJ1-6; weak D call: TRBD1 (5 bases). The germline CDR1 and CDR2 sequences are MDHEN and SYDVKM. The CDR3 runs 15 residues. Deletions cut 6 bases from V and 6 bases from J, with 15 bases between. The CDR3 reads CASSTSGQGNSPLHF. The DNA for the CDR3 is TGTGCCAGCAGCACTTCGGGGCAGGGTAATTCACCCCTCCACTTT.

A word on this clonotype: This clone may be a read error of a much larger clone one base away. This chain connects TRBV10-3 to TRBJ2-1; 15 bases are shared with TRBD2. The CDR3 sequence is 16 residues long. Germline V gives CDR1 ENHRY, CDR2 SYGVKD. The DNA of the CDR3 is TGTGCCGTCAGTGAGGGACTAGCGGGGGGACCGGGCGAGCAGTTCTTC. Translating it yields CAVSEGLAGGPGEQFF.